These 24 T cell receptor beta chains were sequenced from one sample in a study of shared clonotypes between healthy human individuals. Measured with immunoSEQ multiplex PCR; TCRdb has only the in-frame clones, and not every one. The table has around 2,100,000 clones, 85% to 95% seen once; the top ten hold 1.2%. Positive CCR7 selection of CD45RO-negative cells yielded the naive CD8 cells, and terminally differentiated effector memory CD45RA+ cells were excluded. Specimen: naive CD8+ T cells sorted from blood. The receptors stem from a young man in good health.

The rearrangement uses TRBV9 and TRBJ1-1, with TRBD1 matching 8 bases. The V segment lost 4 bases and the J segment 1 base; nucleotides outside the gene matches: 6. The CDR3 is 15 amino acids. Looked up from germline, CDR1 is SGDLS and CDR2 is YYNGEE. The CDR3 nucleotides are TGTGCCAGCAGCTTGTCAGGGGGCGCGAACACTGAAGCTTTCTTT. This encodes CASSLSGGANTEAFF.

V gene TRBV6-6 combines with J gene TRBJ2-7; 7 bases align to TRBD1. This CDR3 comprises 12 residues. Per the germline V gene, CDR1 is MNHNY and CDR2 is SVGAGI (reference sequence). The trim removed 6 bases at V and 5 bases at J, leaving 4 bases unmatched. CDR3 region: CASRTGSDEQYF. CDR3 DNA sequence: TGTGCCAGCAGGACAGGGTCCGACGAGCAGTACTTC.

This chain joins TRBV25-1 and TRBJ1-1; D is ambiguous. Trimming pared 4 bases from V and 6 bases from J, leaving 6 bases between. The germline V gene encodes CDR1 MGHDK and CDR2 SYGVNS. The CDR3 runs to 11 residues. CDR3 in DNA: TGTGCCAGCAGTGTATCCGCTGAAGCTTTCTTT. Amino acid sequence: CASSVSAEAFF. Together with reference TRBV25-1 and TRBJ1-1, the CDR3 gives the full variable domain: EADIYQTPRYLVIGTGKKITLECSQTMGHDKMYWYQQDPGMELHLIHYSYGVNSTEKGDLSSESTVSRIRTEHFPLTLESARPSHTSQYLCASSVSAEAFFGQGTRLTVV.

The chain joins TRBV10-3 to TRBJ1-2; TRBD1 matches at 8 bases. Unmatched junction bases numbered 13, after V lost 6 bases and J lost 1 base. The CDR3 totals 17 residues. Germline CDR1 and CDR2: ENHRY and SYGVKD. Written as DNA, the CDR3 is TGTGCCATCAGGGGACCTTCGCAGGGGGCTTTTAACTATGGCTACACCTTC. It yields the protein CAIRGPSQGAFNYGYTF.

This chain connects TRBV27 to TRBJ2-5; a weak D match, TRBD2 (5 bases). Germline values: CDR1 MNHEY, CDR2 SMNVEV (reference sequence). CDR3 length: 13 residues. The V gene lost 2 bases and the J gene lost 4 bases, with 8 bases spanning the gap. CDR3 amino acids: CASSLAGVETQYF. CDR3 nucleotides: TGTGCCAGCAGTTTAGCCGGGGTAGAGACCCAGTACTTC.

The chain couples TRBV4-1 to TRBJ1-2, with unresolved D. Trimming took off 0 bases at V and 4 bases at J, with 12 bases between the two ends. Germline CDR1 and CDR2: MGHRA and YSYEKL. The CDR3 spans 15 residues. CDR3 coding DNA: TGCGCCAGCAGCCAAGACCCCAGCTTCGGCTATGGCTACACCTTC. This translates into CASSQDPSFGYGYTF.

The V call is TRBV10-2, the J call TRBJ1-5; 8 bases align to TRBD1. The V gene's germline CDR1 is WSHSY and CDR2 SAAADI. J lost 2 bases, V lost 4 bases, and 4 bases had no gene match. The CDR3 is 15 amino acids. In nucleotides, the CDR3 is TGCGCCAGCAGTGGCACGGACAGGGGCAATCAGCCCCAGCATTTT. It yields the protein CASSGTDRGNQPQHF.

V usage is TRBV18 and J usage is TRBJ1-1; D unresolved. CDR1 is KGHSH, CDR2 LQKENI, per germline. This CDR3 has 16 residues. Deletions cut 2 bases from V and 0 bases from J, with 13 bases between. In DNA, the CDR3 is TGTGCCAGCTCACCAACCCCGCGCGATTTGAACACTGAAGCTTTCTTT. As protein: CASSPTPRDLNTEAFF. Looking up the rest from reference TRBV18 and TRBJ1-1 gives the full variable domain: NAGVMQNPRHLVRRRGQEARLRCSPMKGHSHVYWYRQLPEEGLKFMVYLQKENIIDESGMPKERFSAEFPKEGPSILRIQQVVRGDSAAYFCASSPTPRDLNTEAFFGQGTRLTVV.

The genes are TRBV29-1 and TRBJ2-2, with D possibly being TRBD2 (5 bases). V lost 3 bases and J lost 0, with 17 bases in between. Germline V gene lookup returns CDR1 SQVTM and CDR2 ANQGSEA. The CDR3 is 17 amino acids. CDR3: CSVEANSLEANTGELFF. The CDR3 DNA sequence: TGCAGCGTTGAGGCTAACAGTCTGGAGGCGAACACCGGGGAGCTGTTTTTT.

The CDR3 nucleotides read TGTGCCAGCAGCTTGGAAGGGGCGTCACCCCTCCACTTT. Translated: CASSLEGASPLHF. The V call is TRBV7-9, the J call TRBJ1-6; D perhaps matches TRBD1 (5 bases). Germline loops: CDR1 SEHNR, CDR2 FQNEAQ (reference sequence). This CDR3 has 13 amino acids. V lost 3 bases and J 10 bases, leaving 10 bases between the germline ends.

This clone has a single count. The V and J genes are TRBV15 and TRBJ1-5; D not certain. From germline, CDR1 is LNHNV and CDR2 YYDKDF (reference sequence). The CDR3 is 15 residues long. The V and J ends lost 0 bases and 7 bases respectively, with 13 bases between them. CDR3 residues: CATSRDLGREQPQHF. CDR3 nucleotides: TGTGCCACCAGCAGAGATCTAGGAAGGGAGCAGCCCCAGCATTTT.

The chain combines TRBV4-1 with TRBJ2-2; no firm D call. Germline V gene lookup returns CDR1 MGHRA and CDR2 YSYEKL. V lost 0 bases and J lost 8, with 10 bases in between. The CDR3 is made up of 14 amino acids. The CDR3 reads CASSQERSRGELFF. The CDR3 nucleotides are TGCGCCAGCAGCCAAGAAAGGAGCCGGGGGGAGCTGTTTTTT.

CDR3 residues: CASSEDHPSSYEQYF. In DNA form, the CDR3 reads TGTGCCAGCAGTGAAGACCACCCGAGCTCCTACGAGCAGTACTTC. The gene calls are TRBV2 and TRBJ2-7; no reliable D call. Germline CDR1 reads SNHLY; CDR2 reads FYNNEI. V was shortened by 1 base and J by 0 bases, with 10 bases between the two germline ends. The CDR3 is made up of 15 amino acids.

CDR3 amino acids: CASSPRDYKQETQYF. The CDR3 bases are TGTGCCAGCAGCCCGAGGGACTACAAACAAGAGACCCAGTACTTC. V usage is TRBV7-9 and J usage is TRBJ2-5, with 7 bases identical to TRBD2. Germline CDR1 is SEHNR and CDR2 is FQNEAQ (reference sequence). V trimming: 5 bases; J trimming: 2 bases; junction bases outside the gene matches: 8. The CDR3 totals 15 residues.

The V and J genes are TRBV6-1 and TRBJ2-7; weak D call: TRBD1 (5 bases). Germline V gene lookup returns CDR1 MNHNS and CDR2 SASEGT. Trimming stripped 1 base from V and 1 base from J, with 14 bases between. CDR3 size: 16 residues. CDR3 amino acids: CASSEDPWTPSYEQYF. CDR3 DNA: TGTGCCAGCAGTGAAGATCCATGGACACCTTCCTACGAGCAGTACTTC.

The gene calls are TRBV6-5 and TRBJ2-7; 12 positions agree with TRBD2. CDR1 is MNHEY, CDR2 SVGAGI, per germline. The CDR3 has 15 residues. The trim removed 4 bases at V and 4 bases at J, leaving 5 bases unmatched. CDR3 loop: CASSSRTSGMYEQYF. CDR3 in DNA: TGTGCCAGCAGTTCCCGGACTAGCGGGATGTACGAGCAGTACTTC.

The chain links TRBV10-3 to TRBJ2-5; D ambiguous. Trimming shortened V by 7 bases and J by 5 bases, and 17 bases separated the two germline ends. This CDR3 contains 14 residues. Germline-derived CDR1 and CDR2 are ENHRY and SYGVKD. The DNA of the CDR3 is TGTGCCATCACCGACTCGGTGACACGGGAGACCCAGTACTTC. Translating it yields CAITDSVTRETQYF.

This rearrangement joins TRBV30 to TRBJ1-3; TRBD1 aligns across 9 bases. The CDR3 has 15 amino acids. Germline V gives CDR1 GTSNPN, CDR2 SVGIG (reference sequence). V shed 1 base and J 3 bases; nucleotides not matched to a gene: 4. This chain's CDR3 is CAWSDLDRGGNTIYF. The CDR3 DNA reads TGTGCCTGGAGTGACTTGGACAGGGGTGGAAACACCATATATTTT.

In its sample, this clone was seen once. CDR3 in amino acids: CASSLAGGYYEQYF. In nucleotides, the CDR3 is TGTGCCAGCAGCTTAGCGGGGGGTTACTACGAGCAGTACTTC. This rearrangement joins TRBV11-2 to TRBJ2-5, with 7 nucleotides matching TRBD2. Gene TRBJ2-7 matches the end of the DNA better, so the J call may be wrong. The CDR3 spans 14 residues. CDR1 is SGHAT, CDR2 FQNNGV, per germline.

In the case of this clone: Other nucleotide sequences in the sample specify the same CDR3. V is TRBV4-1 and J is TRBJ2-7; 7 positions match TRBD1. Germline-derived CDR1 and CDR2 are MGHRA and YSYEKL. The CDR3 has 14 residues. J was trimmed by 0 bases and V by 3 bases; bases with no gene match: 2. CDR3 in amino acids: CASSHGDSSYEQYF. In DNA, the CDR3 is TGCGCCAGCAGCCACGGGGACAGCTCCTACGAGCAGTACTTC.

The V call is TRBV27, the J call TRBJ2-7; D is uncertain. Germline V gives CDR1 MNHEY, CDR2 SMNVEV (reference sequence). Trimming shortened V by 0 bases and J by 4 bases, and 13 bases separated the two germline ends. The CDR3 consists of 15 residues. This CDR3 is CASSLSMGSVYEQYF. The CDR3 DNA reads TGTGCCAGCAGTTTATCAATGGGGTCCGTATACGAGCAGTACTTC.

V and J are TRBV6-5 and TRBJ1-5; no firm D call. The CDR3 loop spans 14 amino acids. Germline lookup yields CDR1 MNHEY and CDR2 SVGAGI. The V end was cut by 1 base, the J end by 5 bases, with 9 bases between. CDR3 sequence: CASSYFDSYQPQHF. CDR3 bases: TGTGCCAGCAGTTACTTCGATTCTTATCAGCCCCAGCATTTT.

V usage is TRBV2 and J usage is TRBJ2-7; the match to TRBD2 covers 10 bases. CDR3 length equals 14 residues. J gave up 5 bases and V 3 bases, and 4 bases lay outside the gene matches. Germline V gene data show CDR1 as SNHLY and CDR2 as FYNNEI. CDR3 protein: CASSDILAGDEQYF. CDR3 coding DNA: TGTGCCAGCAGTGATATTCTAGCGGGGGACGAGCAGTACTTC.

This clone was counted once. DNA of the CDR3: TGCGCCAGCAGCCAGCTGACAGGGGTTTCCCAAGAGACCCAGTACTTC. Translation gives CASSQLTGVSQETQYF. J is TRBJ2-5 and V is TRBV4-3, with TRBD1 identical over 8 bases. The J segment lost 1 base and the V segment lost 3 bases, leaving 7 bases of the junction unmatched. Per germline, CDR1 LGHNA and CDR2 YSLEER. The CDR3 has 16 amino acids.